Here is one T cell receptor (beta chain) with its context. What it binds is not known. These data belong to a study of glioma-infiltrating T cells after dendritic cell vaccination. Study details: Autologous tumor lysate-pulsed dendritic cell vaccination was given between 2003 and 2012. At biweekly intervals, patients got three intradermal dendritic cell vaccine injections. Notes on the study in general: TCR clonality showed no direct relationship with survival.

This CDR3 has 12 residues. Germline CDR1 is LNHDA and CDR2 is SQIVND (reference sequence). V was pared by 6 bases and J by 15 bases, with 18 bases between. The time point: after dendritic cell vaccination, including at tumor progression/relapse. PBMC sampling occurred before vaccination, two weeks after the third dose, and at progression. Assay: immunoSEQ multiplex PCR; the TCRdb copy retains only in-frame clones and omits some. The sample records more than 75,000 clones, roughly 87% being singletons. Specimen: blood, collected after dendritic cell vaccination. The V and J genes are TRBV19 and TRBJ2-1; TRBD2 might be the D (6 bases). The sequence was obtained from a human donor with glioblastoma. This chain's CDR3 is CASSSPSGWGFF. The DNA of the CDR3 is TGTGCCAGTAGCTCCCCCAGCGGGTGGGGGTTCTTC.